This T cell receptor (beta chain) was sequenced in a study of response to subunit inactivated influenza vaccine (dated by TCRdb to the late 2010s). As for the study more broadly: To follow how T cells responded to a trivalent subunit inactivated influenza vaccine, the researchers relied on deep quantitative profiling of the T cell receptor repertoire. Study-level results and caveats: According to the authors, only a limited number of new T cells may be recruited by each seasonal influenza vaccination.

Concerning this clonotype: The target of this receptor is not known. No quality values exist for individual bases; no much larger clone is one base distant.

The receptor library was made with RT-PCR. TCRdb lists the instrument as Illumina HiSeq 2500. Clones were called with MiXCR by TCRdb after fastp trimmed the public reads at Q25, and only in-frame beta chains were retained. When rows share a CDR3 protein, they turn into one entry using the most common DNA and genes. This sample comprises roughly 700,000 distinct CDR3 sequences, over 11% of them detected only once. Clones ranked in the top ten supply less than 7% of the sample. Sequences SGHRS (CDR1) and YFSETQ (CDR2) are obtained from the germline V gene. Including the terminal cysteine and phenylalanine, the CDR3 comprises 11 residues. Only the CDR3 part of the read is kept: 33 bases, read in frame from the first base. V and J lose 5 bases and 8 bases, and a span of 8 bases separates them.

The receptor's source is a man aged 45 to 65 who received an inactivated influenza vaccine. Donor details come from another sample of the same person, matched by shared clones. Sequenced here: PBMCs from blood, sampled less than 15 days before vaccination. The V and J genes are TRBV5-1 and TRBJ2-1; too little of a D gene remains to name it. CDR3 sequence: CASRSDDEQFF. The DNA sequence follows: TGCGCCAGCAGAAGTGACGATGAGCAGTTCTTC.